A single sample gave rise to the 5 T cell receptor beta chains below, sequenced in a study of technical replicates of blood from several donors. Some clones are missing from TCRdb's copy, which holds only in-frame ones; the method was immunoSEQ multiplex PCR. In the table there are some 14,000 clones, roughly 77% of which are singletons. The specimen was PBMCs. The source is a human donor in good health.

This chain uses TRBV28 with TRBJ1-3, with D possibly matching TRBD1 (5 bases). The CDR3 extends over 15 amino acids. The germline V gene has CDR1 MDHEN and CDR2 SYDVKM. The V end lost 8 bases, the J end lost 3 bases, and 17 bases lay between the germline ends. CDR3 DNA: TGTGCCAGCTTACCGACCGGGGGATATGGAAACACCATATATTTT. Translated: CASLPTGGYGNTIYF.

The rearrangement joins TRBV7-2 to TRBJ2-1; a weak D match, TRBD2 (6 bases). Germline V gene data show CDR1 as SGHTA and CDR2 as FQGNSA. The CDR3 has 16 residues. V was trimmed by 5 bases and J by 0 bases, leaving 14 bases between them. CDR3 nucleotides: TGTGCCAGCAGCCGGCTGGTTAGCGGCTCCTACAATGAGCAGTTCTTC. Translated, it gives CASSRLVSGSYNEQFF. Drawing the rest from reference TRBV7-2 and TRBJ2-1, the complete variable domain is GAGVSQSPSNKVTEKGKDVELRCDPISGHTALYWYRQSLGQGLEFLIYFQGNSAPDKSGLPSDRFSAERTGGSVSTLTIQRTQQEDSAVYLCASSRLVSGSYNEQFFGPGTRLTVL.

The DNA of the CDR3 is TGTGCCAGCTCACCGGGACTAGGCGTGCGGGGCTACACCTTC. This translates into CASSPGLGVRGYTF. The rearrangement uses TRBV18 and TRBJ1-2, with a tentative D call TRBD1 (5 bases). CDR3 length: 14 residues. V lost 3 bases to trimming and J lost 8 bases, with 16 bases between them. The germline V gene has CDR1 KGHSH and CDR2 LQKENI.

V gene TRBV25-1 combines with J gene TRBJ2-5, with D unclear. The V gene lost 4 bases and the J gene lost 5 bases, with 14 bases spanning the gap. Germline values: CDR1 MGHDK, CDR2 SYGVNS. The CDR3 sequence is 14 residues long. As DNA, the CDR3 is TGTGCCAGCAGTGTTTTCACGGGTTTGGAGACCCAGTACTTC. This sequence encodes CASSVFTGLETQYF.

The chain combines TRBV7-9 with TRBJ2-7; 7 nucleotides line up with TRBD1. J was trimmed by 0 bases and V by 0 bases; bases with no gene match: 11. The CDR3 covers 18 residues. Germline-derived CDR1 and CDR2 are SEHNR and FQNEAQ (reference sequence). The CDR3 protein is CASSLALVRDSASYEQYF. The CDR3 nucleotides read TGTGCCAGCAGCTTAGCCCTAGTTAGGGACAGTGCCTCCTACGAGCAGTACTTC.